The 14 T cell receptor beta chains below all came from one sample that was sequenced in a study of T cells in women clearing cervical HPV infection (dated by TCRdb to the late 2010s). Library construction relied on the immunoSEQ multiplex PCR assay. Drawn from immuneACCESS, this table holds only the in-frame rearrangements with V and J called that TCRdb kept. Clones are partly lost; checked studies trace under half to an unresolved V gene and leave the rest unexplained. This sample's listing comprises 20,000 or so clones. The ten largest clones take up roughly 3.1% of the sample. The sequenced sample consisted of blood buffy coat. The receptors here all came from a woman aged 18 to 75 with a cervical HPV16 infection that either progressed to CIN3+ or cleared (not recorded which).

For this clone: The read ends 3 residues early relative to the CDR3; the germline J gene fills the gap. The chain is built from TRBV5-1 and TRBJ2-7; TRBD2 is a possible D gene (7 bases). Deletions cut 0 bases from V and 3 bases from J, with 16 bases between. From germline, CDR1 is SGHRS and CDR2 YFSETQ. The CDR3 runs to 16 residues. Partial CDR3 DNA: TGCGCCAGCAGCTTGGCCTTTGGGGGAGGGGGCTACGAG. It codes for CASSLAFGGGGYE. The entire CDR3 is CASSLAFGGGGYEQYF.

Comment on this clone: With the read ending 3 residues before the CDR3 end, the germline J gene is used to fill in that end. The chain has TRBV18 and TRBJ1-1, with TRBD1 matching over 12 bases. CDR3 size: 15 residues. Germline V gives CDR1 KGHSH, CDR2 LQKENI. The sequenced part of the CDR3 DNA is TGTGCCAGCTCACCTACCGGGGGACAGGGGGCGCGC. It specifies CASSPTGGQGAR. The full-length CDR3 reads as CASSPTGGQGARAFF.

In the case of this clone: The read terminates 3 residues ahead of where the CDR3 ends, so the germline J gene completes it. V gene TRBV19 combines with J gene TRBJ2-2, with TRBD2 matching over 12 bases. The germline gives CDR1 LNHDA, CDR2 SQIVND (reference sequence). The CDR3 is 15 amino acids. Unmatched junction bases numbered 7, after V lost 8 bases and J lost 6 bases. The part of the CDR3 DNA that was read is TGTGCCAGTGAAGGTCTAGCGGGAGGGTCCGGGGAG. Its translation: CASEGLAGGSGE. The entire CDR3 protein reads CASEGLAGGSGELFF.

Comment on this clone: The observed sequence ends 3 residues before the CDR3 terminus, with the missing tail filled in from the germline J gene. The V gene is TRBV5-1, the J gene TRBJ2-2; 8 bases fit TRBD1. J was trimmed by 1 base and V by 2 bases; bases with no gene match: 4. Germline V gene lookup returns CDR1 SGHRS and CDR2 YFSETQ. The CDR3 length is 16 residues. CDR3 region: CASSFTGTGNTGELFF. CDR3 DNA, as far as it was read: TGCGCCAGCAGCTTCACCGGGACAGGGAACACCGGGGAG.

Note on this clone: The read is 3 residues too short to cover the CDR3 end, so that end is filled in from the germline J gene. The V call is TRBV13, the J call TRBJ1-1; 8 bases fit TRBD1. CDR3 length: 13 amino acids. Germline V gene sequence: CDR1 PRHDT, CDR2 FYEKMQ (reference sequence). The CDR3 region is CASSFRDRIGAFF. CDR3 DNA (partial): TGTGCCAGCAGCTTCCGGGACAGGATAGGG.

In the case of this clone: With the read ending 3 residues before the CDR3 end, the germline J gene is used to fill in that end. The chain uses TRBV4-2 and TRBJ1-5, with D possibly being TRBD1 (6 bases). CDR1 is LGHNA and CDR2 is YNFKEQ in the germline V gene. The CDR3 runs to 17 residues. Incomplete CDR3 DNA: TGTGCCAGCAGCCCACTCCCGGGACATCAGGTATCAAGCCCC. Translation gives CASSPLPGHQVSSP. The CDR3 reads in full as CASSPLPGHQVSSPQHF.

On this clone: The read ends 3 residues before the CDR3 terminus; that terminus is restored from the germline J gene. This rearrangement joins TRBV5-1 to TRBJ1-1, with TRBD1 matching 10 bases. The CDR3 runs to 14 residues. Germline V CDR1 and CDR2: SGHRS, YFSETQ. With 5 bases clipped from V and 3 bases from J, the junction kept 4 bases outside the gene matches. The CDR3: CASRSTGGDTEAFF. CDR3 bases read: TGCGCCAGCAGGTCGACAGGGGGCGACACTGAA.

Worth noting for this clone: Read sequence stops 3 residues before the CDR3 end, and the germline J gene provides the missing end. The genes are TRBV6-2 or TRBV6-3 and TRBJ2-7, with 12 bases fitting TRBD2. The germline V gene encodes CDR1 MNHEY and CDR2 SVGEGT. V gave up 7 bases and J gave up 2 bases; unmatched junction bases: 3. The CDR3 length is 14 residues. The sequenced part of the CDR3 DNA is TGTGCCAGCATTAGGACTAGCGGGACCTACGAG. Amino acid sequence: CASIRTSGTYE. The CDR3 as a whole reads CASIRTSGTYEQYF.

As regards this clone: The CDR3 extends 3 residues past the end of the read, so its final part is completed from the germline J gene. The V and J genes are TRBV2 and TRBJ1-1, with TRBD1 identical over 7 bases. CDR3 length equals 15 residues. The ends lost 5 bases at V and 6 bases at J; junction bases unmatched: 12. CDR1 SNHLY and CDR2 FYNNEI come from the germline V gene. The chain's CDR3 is CASSLTGIGPAEAFF. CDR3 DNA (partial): TGTGCCAGCAGTCTGACAGGGATCGGGCCGGCTGAA.

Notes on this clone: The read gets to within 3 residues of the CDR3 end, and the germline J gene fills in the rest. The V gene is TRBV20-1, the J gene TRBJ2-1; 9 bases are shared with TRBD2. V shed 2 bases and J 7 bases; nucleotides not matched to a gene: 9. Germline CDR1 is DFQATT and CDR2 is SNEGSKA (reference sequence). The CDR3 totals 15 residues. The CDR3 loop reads CSARSLAGEANEQFF. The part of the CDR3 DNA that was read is TGCAGTGCTAGATCCTTAGCGGGAGAGGCAAATGAG.

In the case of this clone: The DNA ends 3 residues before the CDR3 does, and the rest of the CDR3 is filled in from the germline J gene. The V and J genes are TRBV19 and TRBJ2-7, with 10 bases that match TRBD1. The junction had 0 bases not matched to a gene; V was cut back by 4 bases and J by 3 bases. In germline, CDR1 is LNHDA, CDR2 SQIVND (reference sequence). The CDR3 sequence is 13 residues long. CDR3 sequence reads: CASSRTGGYEQYF. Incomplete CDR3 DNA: TGTGCCAGTAGTAGGACAGGGGGCTACGAG.

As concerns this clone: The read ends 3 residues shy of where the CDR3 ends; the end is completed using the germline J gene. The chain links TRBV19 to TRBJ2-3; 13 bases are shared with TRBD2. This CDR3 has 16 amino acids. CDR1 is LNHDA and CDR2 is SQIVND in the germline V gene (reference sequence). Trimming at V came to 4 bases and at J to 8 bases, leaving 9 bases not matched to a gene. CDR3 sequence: CASSKKLAGGVGTQYF. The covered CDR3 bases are TGTGCCAGTAGTAAAAAACTAGCGGGAGGGGTCGGTACG.

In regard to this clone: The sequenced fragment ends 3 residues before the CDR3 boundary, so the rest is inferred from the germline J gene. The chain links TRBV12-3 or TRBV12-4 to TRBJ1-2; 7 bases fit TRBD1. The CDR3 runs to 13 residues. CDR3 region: CASSLGWDRSYTF. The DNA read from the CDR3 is TGTGCCAGCAGTTTGGGGTGGGACAGAAGC.

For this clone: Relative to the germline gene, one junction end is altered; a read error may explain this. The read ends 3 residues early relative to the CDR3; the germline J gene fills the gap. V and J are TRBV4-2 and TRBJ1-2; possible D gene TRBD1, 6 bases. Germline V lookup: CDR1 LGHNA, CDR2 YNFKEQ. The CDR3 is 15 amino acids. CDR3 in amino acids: CASSQDRGGNYGYTF. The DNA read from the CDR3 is TGCGCCAGCAGCCAAGATAGGGGGGGGAACTATGGC.